The 20 T cell receptor beta chains below were found in one sample sequenced in a study of T cells in Graves' hyperthyroidism and ophthalmopathy. RNA transcripts yielded amplified TCR beta CDR3 regions. In the first-round RT-PCR of the TCR CDR3, the HTBI primer set was used. TCRdb reanalysed the multiplex PCR reads using MiXCR and keeps one entry per CDR3 protein. Of 300,000 to 450,000 distinct CDR3 sequences listed, roughly 14% are singletons. The sample was blood. The receptors originated from a young woman with Graves' ophthalmopathy.

The chain combines TRBV4-1 with TRBJ2-7, with TRBD2 matching over 8 bases. The CDR3 loop spans 14 amino acids. Trimming at V came to 0 bases and at J to 4 bases, leaving 2 bases not matched to a gene. The V gene's germline CDR1 is MGHRA and CDR2 YSYEKL. CDR3 nucleotide sequence: TGCGCCAGCAGCCAAGAACGGGGGGGTTACGAGCAGTACTTC. Its protein product is CASSQERGGYEQYF.

This clonotype has only a few counts. J is TRBJ2-5 and V is TRBV7-9; D is possibly TRBD2 (7 bases). CDR1 is SEHNR and CDR2 is FQNEAQ in the germline V gene (reference sequence). V lost 3 bases and J 0 bases, leaving 14 bases between the germline ends. The CDR3 is made up of 16 amino acids. The CDR3 here is CASSFRGGMYQETQYF. The CDR3 DNA follows: TGTGCCAGCAGCTTTAGGGGGGGCATGTACCAAGAGACCCAGTACTTC.

This clonotype was seen ten or more times. The J gene is TRBJ2-7, the V gene TRBV9, with D perhaps assigned TRBD1 or TRBD2 (5 bases each). Trimming took off 7 bases at V and 5 bases at J, with 16 bases between the two ends. CDR3 size: 13 residues. Looked up from germline, CDR1 is SGDLS and CDR2 is YYNGEE. The CDR3 reads CASGGSGAHEQYF. DNA of the CDR3: TGTGCCAGCGGGGGTTCCGGGGCCCACGAGCAGTACTTC.

This clonotype was seen repeatedly, ten times or more. The V and J genes are TRBV12-3 or TRBV12-4 and TRBJ1-4; 8 bases are a match to TRBD1. The CDR3 is 17 amino acids. J gave up 4 bases and V 6 bases, and 13 bases lay outside the gene matches. As DNA, the CDR3 is TGTGCCAGCAGCCCAATGACAGGGGTTTATAATAATGAAAAACTGTTTTTT. Its protein is CASSPMTGVYNNEKLFF.

Ten or more counts support this clonotype. The gene calls are TRBV30 and TRBJ2-7; D might be TRBD1 (6 bases). CDR3 size: 13 residues. With 3 bases removed from V and 6 bases from J, the gap between germline ends came to 15 bases. In germline, CDR1 is GTSNPN, CDR2 SVGIG (reference sequence). The CDR3 nucleotides read TGTGCCTGGAGCAGCAACAGGGCGGGCGAGCAGTACTTC. It encodes CAWSSNRAGEQYF.

This clonotype was seen only a few times. The chain is built from TRBV7-8 and TRBJ2-2; 7 bases agree with TRBD2. Trimming took 5 bases from V and 1 from J; bases not matched to a gene: 10. This CDR3 region has 17 residues. The V gene's germline CDR1 is SGHVS and CDR2 FQNEAQ. CDR3 coding DNA: TGTGCCAGCAGCCCCCTGGACACGGGGGGGAACACCGGGGAGCTGTTTTTT. Encoded protein: CASSPLDTGGNTGELFF.

Many counts were recorded for this clonotype. This rearrangement joins TRBV5-8 to TRBJ1-1; weak D call: TRBD1 (6 bases). This CDR3 spans 13 amino acids. The V end was cut by 4 bases, the J end by 8 bases, with 15 bases between. CDR1 is SGHTS, CDR2 YDEGEE, per germline. For the CDR3, the DNA is TGTGCCAGCAGCGATCCTGGGACAAGGGAAGCTTTCTTT. The encoded protein is CASSDPGTREAFF. Variable domain in full (rest from reference TRBV5-8 and TRBJ1-1): EAGVTQSPTHLIKTRGQQATLRCSPISGHTSVYWYQQALGLGLQFLLWYDEGEERNRGNFPPRFSGRQFPNYSSELNVNALELEDSALYLCASSDPGTREAFFGQGTRLTVV.

This clonotype was seen ten or more times. This chain joins TRBV6-1 and TRBJ1-1; TRBD1 agrees at 7 bases. V gave up 6 bases and J gave up 4 bases; unmatched junction bases: 8. The CDR3 covers 14 residues. Germline V CDR1 and CDR2: MNHNS, SASEGT. CDR3 bases: TGTGCCAGCAGGAACGACAGGGACTCCACTGAAGCTTTCTTT. It is translated as CASRNDRDSTEAFF.

This clonotype occurred many times. The V call is TRBV3-1, the J call TRBJ2-5; 7 bases map to TRBD2. The CDR3 contains 12 residues. Germline assignment: CDR1 LGHDT and CDR2 YNNKEL (reference sequence). Unmatched junction bases numbered 7, after V lost 5 bases and J lost 10 bases. CDR3 amino acids: CASSSGTGGQYF. Here the CDR3 DNA reads TGTGCCAGCAGCTCGGGGACGGGAGGCCAGTACTTC.

The table lists this clonotype with many counts. The chain is built from TRBV18 and TRBJ2-2; D ambiguous. The CDR3 has 18 amino acids. The V end was cut by 3 bases, the J end by 4 bases, with 21 bases between. Germline-derived CDR1 and CDR2 are KGHSH and LQKENI. DNA for the CDR3: TGTGCCAGCTCACCGGCACAGCTATTGGGAAGATCCACCGGGGAGCTGTTTTTT. This gives the protein CASSPAQLLGRSTGELFF. Variable domain in full (rest from reference TRBV18 and TRBJ2-2): NAGVMQNPRHLVRRRGQEARLRCSPMKGHSHVYWYRQLPEEGLKFMVYLQKENIIDESGMPKERFSAEFPKEGPSILRIQQVVRGDSAAYFCASSPAQLLGRSTGELFFGEGSRLTVL.

This clonotype turned up a few times. This chain uses TRBV7-9 with TRBJ2-5; D possibly corresponds to TRBD2 (6 bases). Trimming removed 8 bases at V and 5 bases at J, with 21 bases between. CDR3 length equals 15 residues. Looked up from germline, CDR1 is SEHNR and CDR2 is FQNEAQ (reference sequence). DNA for the CDR3: TGTGCCAGCGGGGTTTGGGCGGGGTTGGCTGAGACCCAGTACTTC. It is translated as CASGVWAGLAETQYF.

The sample holds many counts of this clonotype. The V gene is TRBV28, the J gene TRBJ1-4; TRBD1 is a possible D gene (6 bases). Germline CDR1 is MDHEN and CDR2 is SYDVKM. The CDR3 has 16 amino acids. Trimming left V 6 bases short and J 7 bases short, with 21 bases between. CDR3 sequence (DNA): TGTGCCAGCAGCCTCGGGGCGCGGGGGCGCGGTGAAAAACTGTTTTTT. Its protein product is CASSLGARGRGEKLFF.

The chain uses TRBV15 and TRBJ1-3; possible D gene TRBD1, 6 bases. The V end was cut by 1 base, the J end by 4 bases, with 11 bases between. The CDR3 is 15 residues long. The germline V gene has CDR1 LNHNV and CDR2 YYDKDF (reference sequence). CDR3 in amino acids: CATSRAEGEGNTIYF. The CDR3 region has the DNA TGTGCCACCAGCAGAGCTGAGGGGGAAGGAAACACCATATATTTT.

The J gene is TRBJ1-1, the V gene TRBV19; TRBD1 agrees at 10 bases. The CDR3 is 17 residues long. Trimming took 3 bases from V and 3 from J; bases not matched to a gene: 10. Germline loops: CDR1 LNHDA, CDR2 SQIVND (reference sequence). CDR3 amino acids: CASSIPGQGFRDTEAFF. In nucleotides, the CDR3 is TGTGCCAGTAGTATCCCGGGACAGGGGTTTAGGGACACTGAAGCTTTCTTT.

This clonotype was observed a handful of times. The gene calls are TRBV20-1 and TRBJ2-7, with 8 bases matching TRBD2. Germline lookup yields CDR1 DFQATT and CDR2 SNEGSKA (reference sequence). The V and J ends lost 1 base and 4 bases, in that order; junction bases with no gene match: 15. The CDR3 extends over 17 amino acids. The chain's CDR3 is CSARGKRGRQSQYEQYF. For the CDR3, the DNA is TGCAGTGCTAGAGGCAAGCGGGGGAGACAAAGTCAGTACGAGCAGTACTTC.

In its sample, this clonotype was seen a few times. The chain carries TRBV19 and TRBJ2-1; D remains ambiguous. Germline assignment: CDR1 LNHDA and CDR2 SQIVND (reference sequence). The CDR3 extends over 12 amino acids. The V end was cut by 10 bases, the J end by 5 bases, with 12 bases between. CDR3 protein: CATEGRDNEQFF. The CDR3 bases are TGTGCCACCGAAGGTAGAGACAATGAGCAGTTCTTC.

This sequence joins TRBV13 and TRBJ1-2; 7 bases agree with TRBD1. Germline V lookup: CDR1 PRHDT, CDR2 FYEKMQ (reference sequence). V was clipped by 2 bases and J by 4 bases; unmatched bases: 4. The CDR3 runs 14 residues. The CDR3 loop is CASSLTGARYGYTF. CDR3 sequence (DNA): TGTGCCAGCAGCTTAACAGGGGCCCGCTATGGCTACACCTTC.

This clonotype was found many times. This chain joins TRBV4-1 and TRBJ2-5; D is perhaps TRBD1 or TRBD2 (5 bases each). The germline V gene has CDR1 MGHRA and CDR2 YSYEKL. The ends were cut back, 1 base at V and 5 bases at J, with 14 bases in the middle. This CDR3 comprises 15 residues. The DNA for the CDR3 is TGCGCCAGCAGCCAAGTGAGGGGAGAAGGGGAGACCCAGTACTTC. Protein product: CASSQVRGEGETQYF.

This clonotype occurred many times. The chain is built from TRBV7-2 and TRBJ1-6; 7 bases line up with TRBD1. This CDR3 comprises 14 residues. The germline V gene encodes CDR1 SGHTA and CDR2 FQGNSA. J was trimmed by 6 bases and V by 6 bases; bases with no gene match: 5. In DNA, the CDR3 is TGTGCCAGCAGGCCCGACAGGGCTAATTCACCCCTCCACTTT. The encoded protein is CASRPDRANSPLHF.

As concerns this clonotype: A much larger clone differs by one base, so this may be a read error. The CDR3 sequence: CASRQTQGAGDTEVFF. The CDR3 DNA reads TGTGCCAGCAGGCAAACTCAAGGGGCGGGAGACACTGAAGTTTTCTTT. V gene TRBV5-5 combines with J gene TRBJ1-1; D might be TRBD1 (5 bases). CDR1 and CDR2 from the germline V gene are SGHKS and YYEKEE (reference sequence). This CDR3 is 16 amino acids long.